The present T cell receptor beta chain was sequenced within a study of blood T cells in healthy people across ages. Each donor had 8.5 to 10 milliliters of peripheral blood drawn. V gave up 1 base and J gave up 2 bases, with 15 bases separating them. From germline, CDR1 is DFQATT and CDR2 SNEGSKA (reference sequence). The CDR3 has 15 amino acids. A second PCR of 7 to 11 cycles used a sample-barcoded 5' primer and a J-beta primer mix. Each cDNA was tagged by a template-switch adaptor containing 12 random nucleotides. TCRdb used MiXCR to reprocess the 5' RACE reads, holding one entry per CDR3 protein. The sample shows approximately 1,000,000 distinct CDR3 sequences, 35% to 45% of them seen only once.

The rearrangement links TRBV20-1 to TRBJ2-7, with TRBD2 as a possible D gene (5 bases). The specimen was blood. The source of this sequence is a man younger than 35 in good health. In nucleotides, the CDR3 is TGCAGTGCTAGAGGGTCGGGAAAGGGCCCCTACGAGCAGTACTTC. This codes for CSARGSGKGPYEQYF.